This T cell receptor (beta chain) came from a study of cytomegalovirus exposure and HLA in healthy donors. Whole-study results and caveats: TCR beta chain V- and J-gene trimming was linked, in a later analysis, to a missense variant in DCLRE1C.

Comment on this clone: Its antigen is undetermined.

Amplification used 60 Vbeta primers and 13 Jbeta primers. Assay: immunoSEQ multiplex PCR; the TCRdb copy retains only in-frame clones and omits some. The sample yields about 190,000 clones, about four fifths seen once. This clonotype was sampled from a woman between 45 and 60 years old in good health and CMV-seropositive. Sequencing was performed on PBMCs.

The CDR3 DNA reads TGTGCCAGCAGTAAAAGCGGGGGGGCCCCCTACAATGAGCAGTTCTTC. Amino acids: CASSKSGGAPYNEQFF. The chain employs TRBV6-4 and TRBJ2-1, with 10 bases lining up with TRBD2. Per the germline V gene, CDR1 is MRHNA and CDR2 is SNTAGT. Unmatched junction bases numbered 6, after V lost 5 bases and J lost 2 bases. The CDR3 runs to 16 residues.